Shown below are 30 T cell receptor beta chains from a single sample sequenced in a study of T cell responses to AZD1222 COVID-19 vaccine. Libraries were prepared by immunoSEQ multiplex PCR; TCRdb keeps only in-frame clonotypes and omits some of them. The sample lists 130,000 or so clones; 80% to 90% were seen once. The sample consisted of peripheral blood, taken on day 0 of AZD1222 vaccination. These receptors were obtained from an adult in good health.

The sample holds one count of this clone. The chain has TRBV6-5 and TRBJ1-1; D is uncertain. V dropped 6 bases and J dropped 3 bases, with 14 bases sitting between them. CDR3 length: 14 residues. In germline, CDR1 is MNHEY, CDR2 SVGAGI. The CDR3 DNA reads as TGTGCCAGCAGACGGACCGCCGGCGACACTGAAGCTTTCTTT. Residues: CASRRTAGDTEAFF.

This rearrangement joins TRBV10-3 to TRBJ2-1, with 10 bases lining up with TRBD1. CDR3 size: 17 residues. The V gene end was trimmed by 0 bases and the J gene end by 9 bases; junction bases not matched to a gene: 11. Germline values: CDR1 ENHRY, CDR2 SYGVKD. This CDR3 reads CAISESTELGTGAEQFF. In DNA form, the CDR3 reads TGTGCCATCAGTGAGTCGACCGAGTTAGGGACAGGGGCTGAGCAGTTCTTC.

The chain joins TRBV5-1 to TRBJ1-2; D is unresolved. V lost 4 bases and J 5 bases, leaving 18 bases between the germline ends. The CDR3 is 15 amino acids. Germline values: CDR1 SGHRS, CDR2 YFSETQ. CDR3 protein: CASSPLRGELYGYTF. The DNA of the CDR3 is TGCGCCAGCAGCCCCCTTCGGGGTGAACTTTATGGCTACACCTTC.

The chain has TRBV5-6 and TRBJ2-3; TRBD1 matches at 7 bases. With 5 bases clipped from V and 0 bases from J, the junction kept 12 bases outside the gene matches. CDR1 SGHDT and CDR2 YYEEEE come from the germline V gene. CDR3 length: 17 amino acids. The CDR3 DNA is TGTGCCAGCAGTCCGATATCGGCAGGGGGTAGCACAGATACGCAGTATTTT. As protein: CASSPISAGGSTDTQYF.

The chain combines TRBV9 with TRBJ1-1, with D maybe TRBD1 (5 bases). This CDR3 region has 14 residues. V was cut by 3 bases and J by 2 bases, with 11 bases left in between. The germline V gene encodes CDR1 SGDLS and CDR2 YYNGEE. CDR3 in amino acids: CASSEGPFNTEAFF. The CDR3 DNA follows: TGTGCCAGCAGCGAGGGACCTTTTAACACTGAAGCTTTCTTT. The whole variable domain, remainder taken from reference TRBV9 and TRBJ1-1, is DSGVTQTPKHLITATGQRVTLRCSPRSGDLSVYWYQQSLDQGLQFLIQYYNGEERAKGNILERFSAQQFPDLHSELNLSSLELGDSALYFCASSEGPFNTEAFFGQGTRLTVV.

The V call is TRBV14, the J call TRBJ1-4; D might be TRBD1 (5 bases). This CDR3 is built from 16 residues. CDR1 and CDR2 from the germline V gene are SGHDN and FVKESK. Trimming pared 1 base from V and 5 bases from J, leaving 14 bases between. As DNA, the CDR3 is TGTGCCAGCAGCCAAGTCATGGGACGCCAAAATGAAAAACTGTTTTTT. Amino acids: CASSQVMGRQNEKLFF. Variable domain in full (rest from reference TRBV14 and TRBJ1-4): EAGVTQFPSHSVIEKGQTVTLRCDPISGHDNLYWYRRVMGKEIKFLLHFVKESKQDESGMPNNRFLAERTGGTYSTLKVQPAELEDSGVYFCASSQVMGRQNEKLFFGSGTQLSVL.

The V and J genes are TRBV30 and TRBJ2-5; 7 bases match TRBD2. This CDR3 comprises 12 residues. Per germline, CDR1 GTSNPN and CDR2 SVGIG (reference sequence). Trimming cost V 1 base and J 4 bases; bases outside gene matches: 0. CDR3 amino acids: CAWSGGGETQYF. CDR3 DNA: TGTGCCTGGAGTGGGGGGGGAGAGACCCAGTACTTC.

This CDR3 is CASSGTGGTNEKLFF. CDR3 nucleotide sequence: TGCGCCAGCAGCGGGACAGGGGGCACTAATGAAAAACTGTTTTTT. V and J are TRBV5-1 and TRBJ1-4; 12 bases agree with TRBD1. This CDR3 has 15 residues. Trimming removed 4 bases from V and 2 bases from J; junction bases left unmatched: 0. Germline-derived CDR1 and CDR2 are SGHRS and YFSETQ.

V is TRBV28 and J is TRBJ2-7; a weak D match, TRBD2 (5 bases). The CDR3 covers 14 residues. Per the germline V gene, CDR1 is MDHEN and CDR2 is SYDVKM. Trimming left V 5 bases short and J 6 bases short, with 17 bases between. DNA of the CDR3: TGTGCCAGCAGTGCGCTATCATCGGGGTTCGAGCAGTACTTC. It is translated as CASSALSSGFEQYF.

This clone was counted once. The chain uses TRBV30 and TRBJ2-1, with D possibly being TRBD2 (5 bases). The germline V gene has CDR1 GTSNPN and CDR2 SVGIG (reference sequence). V was trimmed by 2 bases and J by 12 bases, leaving 11 bases between them. This CDR3 is 11 amino acids long. The CDR3 protein is CAWSPGNAQFF. The CDR3 DNA sequence: TGTGCCTGGAGTCCCGGGAACGCGCAGTTCTTC. The whole variable domain, filled in from reference TRBV30 and TRBJ2-1, reads SQTIHQWPATLVQPVGSPLSLECTVEGTSNPNLYWYRQAAGRGLQLLFYSVGIGQISSEVPQNLSASRPQDRQFILSSKKLLLSDSGFYLCAWSPGNAQFFGPGTRLTVL.

V is TRBV10-3 and J is TRBJ2-3; D remains ambiguous. With 6 bases removed from V and 5 bases from J, the gap between germline ends came to 9 bases. CDR1 is ENHRY and CDR2 is SYGVKD in the germline V gene. The CDR3 has 12 residues. The CDR3 region has the DNA TGTGCCATCAGGGGAAGCTTAGATACGCAGTATTTT. It encodes CAIRGSLDTQYF.

This chain uses TRBV27 with TRBJ2-7; the D gene is possibly TRBD2 (5 bases). Germline CDR1 and CDR2: MNHEY and SMNVEV (reference sequence). V lost 6 bases, J lost 1 base, and 13 bases lay in between. The CDR3 is 14 residues long. The chain's CDR3 is CASRAEDLSYEQYF. CDR3 in DNA: TGTGCCAGCAGGGCGGAGGACCTATCCTACGAGCAGTACTTC.

This clone was counted only a few times. The sample has other DNA sequences that encode this CDR3 too. The rearrangement uses TRBV7-9 and TRBJ2-1; 9 bases are a match to TRBD2. With V trimmed by 0 bases and J by 4 bases, 4 bases remained unmatched. Germline CDR1 and CDR2: SEHNR and FQNEAQ (reference sequence). The length of the CDR3 is 16 residues. CDR3 protein: CASSLALAGTYNEQFF. CDR3 in DNA: TGTGCCAGCAGCTTAGCCCTAGCGGGAACTTACAATGAGCAGTTCTTC.

J is TRBJ2-7 and V is TRBV27; TRBD1 agrees at 9 bases. With 4 bases clipped from V and 3 bases from J, the junction kept 10 bases outside the gene matches. Germline V gives CDR1 MNHEY, CDR2 SMNVEV (reference sequence). The CDR3 has 16 residues. As DNA, the CDR3 is TGTGCCAGCAGTTATCTAGTGGGACAGGGTATCTACGAGCAGTACTTC. This encodes CASSYLVGQGIYEQYF.

The chain has TRBV4-2 and TRBJ2-1; TRBD2 agrees at 7 bases. Germline lookup yields CDR1 LGHNA and CDR2 YNFKEQ. V shed 4 bases and J 9 bases; nucleotides not matched to a gene: 21. CDR3 size: 18 residues. Here the CDR3 DNA reads TGTGCCAGCAGCCTCCGGGAAAGTGGGAGGGGCCCGGATATTGAGCAGTTCTTC. Translating gives CASSLRESGRGPDIEQFF.

The V call is TRBV28, the J call TRBJ1-3, with a tentative D call TRBD1 (6 bases). The germline V gene encodes CDR1 MDHEN and CDR2 SYDVKM. V was cut by 5 bases and J by 0 bases, with 11 bases left in between. This CDR3 contains 15 residues. The CDR3 sequence is CASSTTGFSGNTIYF. CDR3 sequence (DNA): TGTGCCAGCAGTACAACAGGGTTCTCTGGAAACACCATATATTTT.

This chain connects TRBV20-1 to TRBJ1-2; TRBD1 aligns across 7 bases. Unmatched junction bases numbered 12, after V lost 3 bases and J lost 5 bases. The CDR3 has 15 amino acids. Germline-derived CDR1 and CDR2 are DFQATT and SNEGSKA (reference sequence). CDR3 amino acids: CSASGAGGKSYGYTF. The CDR3 region has the DNA TGCAGTGCTAGTGGAGCAGGGGGGAAGAGTTATGGCTACACCTTC.

The chain joins TRBV19 to TRBJ2-2; D might be TRBD1 (7 bases). The V end lost 5 bases, the J end lost 1 base, and 11 bases lay between the germline ends. Germline V gene lookup returns CDR1 LNHDA and CDR2 SQIVND (reference sequence). The CDR3 length is 15 residues. CDR3 nucleotide sequence: TGTGCCAGTAGTTGGCAGGGGGGGAACACCGGGGAGCTGTTTTTT. As protein: CASSWQGGNTGELFF. The entire variable domain, with the rest obtained from reference TRBV19 and TRBJ2-2, is as follows: DGGITQSPKYLFRKEGQNVTLSCEQNLNHDAMYWYRQDPGQGLRLIYYSQIVNDFQKGDIAEGYSVSREKKESFPLTVTSAQKNPTAFYLCASSWQGGNTGELFFGEGSRLTVL.

This rearrangement joins TRBV6-1 to TRBJ1-1; D is ambiguous. Trimming took 6 bases from V and 0 from J, leaving 8 bases between them. The CDR3 consists of 13 residues. Germline V gene lookup returns CDR1 MNHNS and CDR2 SASEGT. CDR3 DNA: TGTGCCAGCAGAAGACTGTTGAACACTGAAGCTTTCTTT. As protein: CASRRLLNTEAFF.

This clone was seen a handful of times. This rearrangement joins TRBV6-2 or TRBV6-3 to TRBJ2-7; 7 bases align to TRBD1. Looked up from germline, CDR1 is MNHEY and CDR2 is SVGEGT. V lost 5 bases, J lost 3 bases, and 13 bases stayed unmatched. The CDR3 extends over 16 amino acids. The CDR3 reads CASSRGQAPTLYEQYF. CDR3 DNA: TGTGCCAGCAGTCGAGGACAGGCCCCGACCCTCTACGAGCAGTACTTC.

This clone was observed a few times. J is TRBJ2-2 and V is TRBV10-1; 8 bases are a match to TRBD1. The CDR3 contains 16 residues. Losses at the gene ends were 6 bases for V and 0 bases for J; bases not matched to a gene: 6. CDR1 is WNHNN, CDR2 SYGVQD, per germline (reference sequence). Here the CDR3 DNA reads TGCGCCAGCAGCGCCGGACAGGGTTCGAACACCGGGGAGCTGTTTTTT. Protein sequence: CASSAGQGSNTGELFF.

This clone was found once. The V call is TRBV4-1, the J call TRBJ1-1; maybe TRBD1 (5 bases). Per germline, CDR1 MGHRA and CDR2 YSYEKL. The CDR3 is 15 amino acids. Trimming left V 0 bases short and J 4 bases short, with 12 bases between. The CDR3 protein is CASSQEVGVGTEAFF. CDR3 coding DNA: TGCGCCAGCAGCCAAGAAGTAGGGGTCGGCACTGAAGCTTTCTTT.

The chain uses TRBV6-6 and TRBJ1-1; D call uncertain. Germline V CDR1 and CDR2: MNHNY, SVGAGI (reference sequence). The CDR3 has 13 residues. The V gene lost 3 bases and the J gene lost 7 bases, with 12 bases spanning the gap. DNA for the CDR3: TGTGCCAGCAGTTATTTCCGGGAGAGTGAAGCTTTCTTT. Its translation: CASSYFRESEAFF.

The V call is TRBV7-3, the J call TRBJ2-5; D is undetermined. Trimming stripped 5 bases from V and 5 bases from J, with 12 bases between. The length of the CDR3 is 13 residues. Germline CDR1 SGHTA, CDR2 FQGTGA. The CDR3, as DNA: TGTGCCAGCAGCAACCTCGGTGGCGAGACCCAGTACTTC. Its protein is CASSNLGGETQYF.

V and J are TRBV29-1 and TRBJ2-2, with D perhaps TRBD1 (5 bases). The CDR3 extends over 14 amino acids. V was trimmed by 7 bases and J by 1 base, leaving 13 bases between them. The germline V gene encodes CDR1 SQVTM and CDR2 ANQGSEA. The CDR3 reads CSALGRQNTGELFF. The CDR3 DNA sequence: TGCAGCGCCTTGGGGCGGCAGAACACCGGGGAGCTGTTTTTT.

V gene TRBV7-9 combines with J gene TRBJ2-7; D gene unclear. V was trimmed by 3 bases and J by 2 bases, leaving 8 bases between them. This CDR3 spans 13 amino acids. Germline values: CDR1 SEHNR, CDR2 FQNEAQ (reference sequence). CDR3 loop: CASSFGVAYEQYF. In nucleotides, the CDR3 is TGTGCCAGCAGCTTTGGGGTTGCCTACGAGCAGTACTTC. The full variable domain, completed using reference TRBV7-9 and TRBJ2-7, is DTGVSQNPRHKITKRGQNVTFRCDPISEHNRLYWYRQTLGQGPEFLTYFQNEAQLEKSRLLSDRFSAERPKGSFSTLEIQRTEQGDSAMYLCASSFGVAYEQYFGPGTRLTVT.

V gene TRBV28 combines with J gene TRBJ1-1, with D uncertain. Germline CDR1 is MDHEN and CDR2 is SYDVKM. The germline V and J ends were trimmed by 4 bases and 4 bases, with 7 bases remaining between them. The CDR3 totals 12 residues. CDR3 sequence reads: CASSSPTTEAFF. The CDR3 nucleotides read TGTGCCAGCAGTTCCCCGACCACTGAAGCTTTCTTT.

This chain uses TRBV13 with TRBJ2-7; possibly TRBD1 or TRBD2 for D (5 bases each). CDR3 size: 14 residues. Between the trimmed V and J ends, which lost 5 bases and 0 bases, there was a span of 11 bases. Germline CDR1 reads PRHDT; CDR2 reads FYEKMQ (reference sequence). The CDR3 DNA is TGTGCCAGCAGCACAGACGGGGCCTCCTACGAGCAGTACTTC. This codes for CASSTDGASYEQYF.

In this sample, this clone turned up once. The chain combines TRBV4-3 with TRBJ2-7, with D tentatively TRBD1 (5 bases). V lost 0 bases to trimming and J lost 4 bases, with 10 bases between them. Germline V gene sequence: CDR1 LGHNA, CDR2 YSLEER. CDR3 size: 14 residues. CDR3 nucleotides: TGCGCCAGCAGCCAAGATCAGGGCCGATACGAGCAGTACTTC. Protein product: CASSQDQGRYEQYF.

This clone was seen a single time. The V gene is TRBV11-1, the J gene TRBJ2-2; D is uncertain. The germline V and J ends were trimmed by 6 bases and 5 bases, with 7 bases remaining between them. Germline CDR1 is SGHAT and CDR2 is FQDESV (reference sequence). CDR3 size: 12 residues. The CDR3, as DNA: TGTGCCAGCAGTCAACCTACCGGGGAGCTGTTTTTT. It specifies CASSQPTGELFF.